These 17 T cell receptor beta chains originate from one sample sequenced in a study of cytomegalovirus exposure and HLA in healthy donors. Profiled with immunoSEQ multiplex PCR; TCRdb holds only in-frame clones, not every one. The repertoire holds a few hundred thousand clones, about 86% seen once, with 1% in the top ten. Sequenced: PBMCs. The receptor source for this set is a woman between 18 and 29 years old in good health and CMV-seronegative.

The chain employs TRBV27 and TRBJ2-7, with TRBD1 matching over 10 bases. Trimming at V came to 3 bases and at J to 5 bases, leaving 1 base not matched to a gene. CDR1 and CDR2 (germline): MNHEY, SMNVEV (reference sequence). The CDR3 runs 13 residues. CDR3 loop: CASSLDRGNEQYF. For the CDR3, the DNA is TGTGCCAGCAGTTTGGACAGGGGGAACGAGCAGTACTTC.

The chain is built from TRBV7-2 and TRBJ2-1; D is unresolved. From germline, CDR1 is SGHTA and CDR2 FQGNSA. CDR3 length: 15 amino acids. V dropped 2 bases and J dropped 0 bases, with 8 bases sitting between them. CDR3 nucleotide sequence: TGTGCCAGCAGCTTAATGGCCAGCTCCTACAATGAGCAGTTCTTC. It codes for CASSLMASSYNEQFF.

This chain connects TRBV10-1 to TRBJ2-7; 8 bases are a match to TRBD2. V lost 0 bases, J lost 6 bases, and 13 bases stayed unmatched. CDR1 is WNHNN and CDR2 is SYGVQD in the germline V gene (reference sequence). There are 17 residues in the CDR3. CDR3 loop: CASSESPHGAGDSEQYF. Written as DNA, the CDR3 is TGCGCCAGCAGTGAGTCCCCCCATGGAGCGGGAGATAGCGAGCAGTACTTC.

The V and J genes are TRBV19 and TRBJ1-2, with D perhaps matching TRBD1 (6 bases). This CDR3 is built from 14 residues. Per the germline V gene, CDR1 is LNHDA and CDR2 is SQIVND (reference sequence). The V gene lost 7 bases and the J gene lost 4 bases, with 16 bases spanning the gap. CDR3 in DNA: TGTGCCAGTAAAGTGGACAGACTAACCTATGGCTACACCTTC. Protein sequence: CASKVDRLTYGYTF.

The chain employs TRBV6-5 and TRBJ2-5; 12 bases match TRBD2. The germline V gene encodes CDR1 MNHEY and CDR2 SVGAGI. This CDR3 is built from 15 residues. Trimming removed 6 bases from V and 4 bases from J; junction bases left unmatched: 6. In DNA form, the CDR3 reads TGTGCCAGCAGACGCGGACTAGCGGGGCGAGAGACCCAGTACTTC. Translation: CASRRGLAGRETQYF.

V usage is TRBV18 and J usage is TRBJ1-4, with D maybe TRBD1 (6 bases). The V gene lost 6 bases and the J gene lost 7 bases, with 15 bases spanning the gap. The germline V gene encodes CDR1 KGHSH and CDR2 LQKENI. The CDR3 totals 14 residues. CDR3 sequence reads: CASSQDRSSEKLFF. In nucleotides, the CDR3 is TGTGCCAGCTCGCAGGACAGATCGAGTGAAAAACTGTTTTTT.

The count of this clone is one. The rearrangement uses TRBV28 and TRBJ1-2; D is unresolved. The CDR3 contains 13 residues. Germline assignment: CDR1 MDHEN and CDR2 SYDVKM. V was pared by 6 bases and J by 4 bases, with 12 bases between. This chain's CDR3 is CASRNSESYGYTF. The CDR3 region has the DNA TGTGCCAGCAGGAATAGTGAATCCTATGGCTACACCTTC.

The chain is built from TRBV29-1 and TRBJ1-2; D perhaps matches TRBD1 (5 bases). The CDR3 sequence is 13 residues long. Trimming stripped 3 bases from V and 4 bases from J, with 12 bases between. Germline V gives CDR1 SQVTM, CDR2 ANQGSEA. This CDR3 reads CSVDPGGFYGYTF. The CDR3 nucleotides read TGCAGCGTTGATCCGGGGGGATTCTATGGCTACACCTTC.

In regard to this clone: Other DNA sequences in this specimen translate into the identical CDR3. The V and J genes are TRBV19 and TRBJ1-1; D is unclear. Germline-derived CDR1 and CDR2 are LNHDA and SQIVND (reference sequence). This CDR3 has 12 amino acids. V was shortened by 6 bases and J by 2 bases, with 7 bases between the two germline ends. The CDR3 nucleotides are TGTGCCAGTAGAGAGGGTAACACTGAAGCTTTCTTT. This codes for CASREGNTEAFF.

This chain uses TRBV28 with TRBJ1-1, with 7 bases identical to TRBD1. V trimming: 7 bases; J trimming: 1 base; junction bases outside the gene matches: 3. The germline CDR1 and CDR2 sequences are MDHEN and SYDVKM. The CDR3 has 13 amino acids. CDR3 in amino acids: CASKNRGNTEAFF. Here the CDR3 DNA reads TGTGCCAGCAAAAACAGGGGGAACACTGAAGCTTTCTTT.

A note on this clone: The sample carries other DNA sequences with the same CDR3. J is TRBJ2-7 and V is TRBV5-1; D possibly corresponds to TRBD1 (6 bases). CDR1 is SGHRS and CDR2 is YFSETQ in the germline V gene. This CDR3 is built from 14 residues. V dropped 0 bases and J dropped 3 bases, with 10 bases sitting between them. CDR3 DNA: TGCGCCAGCAGCTTGGAGGGCAGGGGCTACGAGCAGTACTTC. Translated, it gives CASSLEGRGYEQYF.

V gene TRBV19 combines with J gene TRBJ1-5, with a tentative D call TRBD1 (5 bases). Germline-derived CDR1 and CDR2 are LNHDA and SQIVND (reference sequence). V was clipped by 0 bases and J by 2 bases, with 11 bases between them. The CDR3 is 16 residues long. Here the CDR3 DNA reads TGTGCCAGTAGTATAGACGGGGGGACGGGCAATCAGCCCCAGCATTTT. This encodes CASSIDGGTGNQPQHF.

This chain connects TRBV19 to TRBJ2-2, with D possibly TRBD2 on 6 matching bases. Trimming removed 0 bases from V and 3 bases from J, with 8 bases in between. The CDR3 contains 15 residues. The germline V gene encodes CDR1 LNHDA and CDR2 SQIVND (reference sequence). DNA of the CDR3: TGTGCCAGTAGTATAGAGGAGGGGTACACCGGGGAGCTGTTTTTT. Protein product: CASSIEEGYTGELFF. Drawing the rest from reference TRBV19 and TRBJ2-2, the complete variable domain is DGGITQSPKYLFRKEGQNVTLSCEQNLNHDAMYWYRQDPGQGLRLIYYSQIVNDFQKGDIAEGYSVSREKKESFPLTVTSAQKNPTAFYLCASSIEEGYTGELFFGEGSRLTVL.

This chain uses TRBV21-1 with TRBJ1-5; the D segment call TRBD1 is taken from the table without a DNA check. TRBV21-1 is a listed pseudogene. The length of the CDR3 is 16 residues. CDR3 DNA: TGTGCCAGCAGCAACAGTTCAGGGGATAGCAATCAGCCCCAGCATTTT. It specifies CASSNSSGDSNQPQHF.

The CDR3 DNA reads as TGTGCCTGGAACCCTCCAGGACAGGGGGCGCGGGGCTACACCTTC. It is translated as CAWNPPGQGARGYTF. The chain links TRBV30 to TRBJ1-2, with 11 bases lining up with TRBD1. The CDR3 runs 15 residues. Losses at the gene ends were 4 bases for V and 8 bases for J; bases not matched to a gene: 12. Germline V gives CDR1 GTSNPN, CDR2 SVGIG (reference sequence).

The chain employs TRBV10-3 and TRBJ1-6; D gene uncertain. Trimming removed 11 bases from V and 9 bases from J, with 17 bases in between. The CDR3 totals 13 residues. Germline V CDR1 and CDR2: ENHRY, SYGVKD. CDR3 coding DNA: TGTGCCGCGAAAGAGGTACCGCGTTCACCCCTCCACTTT. This gives the protein CAAKEVPRSPLHF.

The rearrangement uses TRBV11-3 and TRBJ2-5; 8 bases map to TRBD1. This CDR3 has 16 amino acids. CDR1 SGHNT and CDR2 YENEEA come from the germline V gene. V shed 2 bases, J shed 4 bases, and the junction held 9 bases outside the gene matches. In DNA form, the CDR3 reads TGTGCCAGCAGCTTACGTCAGGGGGCTACTGTAGAGACCCAGTACTTC. Encoded protein: CASSLRQGATVETQYF.